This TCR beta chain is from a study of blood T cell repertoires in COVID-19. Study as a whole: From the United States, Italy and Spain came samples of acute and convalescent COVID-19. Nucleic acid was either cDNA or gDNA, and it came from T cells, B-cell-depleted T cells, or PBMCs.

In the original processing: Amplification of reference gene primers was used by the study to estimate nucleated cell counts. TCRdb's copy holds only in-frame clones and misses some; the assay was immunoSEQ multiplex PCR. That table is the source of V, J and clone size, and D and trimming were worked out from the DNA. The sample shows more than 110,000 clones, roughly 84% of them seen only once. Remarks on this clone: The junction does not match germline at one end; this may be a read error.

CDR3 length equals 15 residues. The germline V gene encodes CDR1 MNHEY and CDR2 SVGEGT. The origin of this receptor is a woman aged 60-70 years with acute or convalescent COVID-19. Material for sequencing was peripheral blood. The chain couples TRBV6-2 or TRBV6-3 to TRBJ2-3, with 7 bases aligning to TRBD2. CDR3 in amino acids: CAGSYVGGRGDTQYF. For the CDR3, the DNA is TGTGCCGGCAGTTACGTGGGCGGGAGAGGAGATACGCAGTATTTT.